The T cell receptor beta chain under discussion was sequenced for a study of sequential checkpoint blockade in melanoma. Study-level results: Rising tumor T-cell fraction and clonality meant about 30 times likelier benefit.

In its sample, this clone ranks as medium-sized. Its antigen is not known. Treatment in this sample: randomized to nivolumab then ipilimumab (arm A) or the reverse (arm B). Here immunoSEQ multiplex PCR was the method, and the copy in TCRdb shows in-frame clones only, minus some. The data contain around 19,000 clones, about 28% of them singletons. CDR1 is MNHGY, CDR2 SAAAGT, per germline. The CDR3 is made up of 15 amino acids. V lost 4 bases to trimming and J lost 0 bases, with 12 bases between them. The clonotype was recovered from a human donor with melanoma. The V gene is TRBV6-8, the J gene TRBJ1-2; D is uncertain. The source was tumor tissue (inferred from file names), collected from a patient given nivolumab and ipilimumab in sequence. The CDR3 protein is CASSSPGPANYGYTF. The DNA for the CDR3 is TGTGCCAGCAGTTCCCCAGGCCCAGCTAACTATGGCTACACCTTC.